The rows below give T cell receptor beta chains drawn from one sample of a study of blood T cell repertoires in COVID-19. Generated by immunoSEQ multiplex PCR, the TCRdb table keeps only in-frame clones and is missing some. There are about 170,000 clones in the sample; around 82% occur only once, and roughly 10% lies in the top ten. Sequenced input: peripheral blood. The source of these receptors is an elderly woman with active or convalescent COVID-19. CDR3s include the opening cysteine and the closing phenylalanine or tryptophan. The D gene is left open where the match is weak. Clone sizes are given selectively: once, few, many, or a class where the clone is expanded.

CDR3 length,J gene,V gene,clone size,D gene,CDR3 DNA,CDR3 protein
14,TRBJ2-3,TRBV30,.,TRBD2,TGTGCCTGGGGACTTAGCGGGAGCACAGATACGCAGTATTTT,CAWGLSGSTDTQYF
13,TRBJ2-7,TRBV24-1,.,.,TGTGCCACCAGTGATAGGACAACCTACGAGCAGTACTTC,CATSDRTTYEQYF
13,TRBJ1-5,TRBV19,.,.,TGTGCCAGTAGTGTTCAGGGGAATCAGCCCCAGCATTTT,CASSVQGNQPQHF
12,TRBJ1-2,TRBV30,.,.,TGTGCCTGGAGTTTCCCCTACTATGGCTACACCTTC,CAWSFPYYGYTF
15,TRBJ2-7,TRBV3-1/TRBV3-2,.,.,TGTGCCAGCAGCCAAGATCCTTCGAGGGTGGACGAGCAGTACTTC,CASSQDPSRVDEQYF
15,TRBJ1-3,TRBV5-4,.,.,TGTGCCAGCAGCTTGGCCGGCGGCTCTGGAAACACCATATATTTT,CASSLAGGSGNTIYF
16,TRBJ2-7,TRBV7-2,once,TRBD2,TGTGCCAGCAGCCAACATCAAGCGGGAGCTTCGGGCGAGCAGTACTTC,CASSQHQAGASGEQYF
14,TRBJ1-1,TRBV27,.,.,TGTGCCAGCAGTTCCCCCAGGCTGAACACTGAAGCTTTCTTT,CASSSPRLNTEAFF
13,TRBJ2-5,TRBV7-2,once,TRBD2,TGTGCCAGCAGCTTCTCGGGGGAGGGGACCCAGTACTTC,CASSFSGEGTQYF
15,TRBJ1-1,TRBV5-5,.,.,TGTGCCAGCAGCTTGAGGACAGTCATGAACACTGAAGCTTTCTTT,CASSLRTVMNTEAFF
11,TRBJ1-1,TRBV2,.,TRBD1,TGTGCCAGACAGGGGCCCTCTGAAGCTTTCTTT,CARQGPSEAFF
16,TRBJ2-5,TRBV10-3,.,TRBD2,TGTGCCATCAGTGAAGGCCTAGCGGGAGGCGTAGAGACCCAGTACTTC,CAISEGLAGGVETQYF
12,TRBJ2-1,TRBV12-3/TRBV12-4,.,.,TGTGCCAGCAGCCGACTACGCGCGGAGCAGTTCTTC,CASSRLRAEQFF
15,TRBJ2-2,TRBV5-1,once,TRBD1,TGCGCCAGCAGCTCGACAGGGGGCGGGACCGGGGAGCTGTTTTTT,CASSSTGGGTGELFF
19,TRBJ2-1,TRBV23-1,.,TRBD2,TGCGCCAGCAGTCAAAGAGGGTTTGTCGGCGGGAGTGGTTGGGATGAGCAGTTCTTC,CASSQRGFVGGSGWDEQFF
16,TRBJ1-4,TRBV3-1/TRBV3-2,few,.,TGTGCCAGCAGAAGAACCCGGGACAACTCACAGGAAAAACTGTTTTTT,CASRRTRDNSQEKLFF
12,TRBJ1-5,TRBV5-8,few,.,TGTGCCAGCAGCTTTCTCCCTCAGCCCCAGCATTTT,CASSFLPQPQHF
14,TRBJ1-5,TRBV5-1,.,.,TGCGCCAGCAGCTTTGGTCAGAACAATCAGCCCCAGCATTTT,CASSFGQNNQPQHF
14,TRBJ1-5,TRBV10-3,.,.,TGTGCCATCAGTGAGGCGGGTCCAGAACAGCCCCAGCATTTT,CAISEAGPEQPQHF
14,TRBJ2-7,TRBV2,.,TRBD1,TGTGCCAGCAGTGCGGACAGGGACGACTACGAGCAGTACTTC,CASSADRDDYEQYF
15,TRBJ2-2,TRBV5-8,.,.,TGTGCCAGCAGTGACGGCAGGGGAAGCACCGGGGAGCTGTTTTTT,CASSDGRGSTGELFF
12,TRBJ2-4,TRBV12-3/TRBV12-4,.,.,TGTGCCAGCAGTTTAGGAACTAGCTCCTCGTACTTC,CASSLGTSSSYF
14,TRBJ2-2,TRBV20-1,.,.,TGCAGTGCTAGTCCTTCTAGCATTGGCGGGGAGCTGTTTTTT,CSASPSSIGGELFF
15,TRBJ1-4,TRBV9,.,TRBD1,TGTGCCAGCAACAACATGGGACAGGCGGGGGAAAAACTGTTTTTT,CASNNMGQAGEKLFF
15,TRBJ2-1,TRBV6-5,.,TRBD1,TGTGCCAGCGCCCCCGGTTGGACAGGGGCAAGTGAGCAGTTCTTC,CASAPGWTGASEQFF
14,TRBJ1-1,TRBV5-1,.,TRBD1,TGCGCCAGCAGCTCCCGACAGGGGAAGGCTGAAGCTTTCTTT,CASSSRQGKAEAFF
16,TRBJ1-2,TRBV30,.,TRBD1,TGTGCCTGGAGTGACAACCCGGGACAGGGGGCGAATGGCTACACCTTC,CAWSDNPGQGANGYTF
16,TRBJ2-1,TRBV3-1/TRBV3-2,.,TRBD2,TGTGCCAGCAGCCCTACTAGCGGGAGGACCGGCAATGAGCAGTTCTTC,CASSPTSGRTGNEQFF